One sample yielded the 3 T cell receptor beta chains listed below, sequenced in a study of human T cells and chemical hapten exposure. TCRdb reanalysed the RACE reads using MiXCR and keeps one entry per CDR3 protein. The table lists about 58,000 distinct CDR3 sequences, over 10% of them singletons. As to time point: patch test 3, about 24 weeks after DPC sensitization. Treatment of the sample: therapeutic diphenylcyclopropenone sensitization with weekly scalp DPC. Sequenced here: whole blood, sampled in connection with sensitization to the hapten diphenylcyclopropenone (DPC). These receptors were obtained from a man aged 25-40 years with alopecia areata. Some clones in this sample may be carry-over from other donors' samples.

This clonotype was recorded many times. V gene TRBV18 combines with J gene TRBJ2-7, with D perhaps TRBD2 (6 bases). CDR1 KGHSH and CDR2 LQKENI come from the germline V gene. V was clipped by 3 bases and J by 6 bases, with 12 bases between them. The CDR3 consists of 13 residues. The CDR3 sequence: CASSPQREVEQYF. CDR3 in DNA: TGTGCCAGCTCACCCCAGAGGGAGGTCGAGCAGTACTTC.

This clonotype was recorded a few times. V gene TRBV5-1 combines with J gene TRBJ2-7; 8 bases align to TRBD2. The V gene's germline CDR1 is SGHRS and CDR2 YFSETQ. The ends lost 4 bases at V and 4 bases at J; junction bases unmatched: 7. The CDR3 has 14 amino acids. CDR3 nucleotide sequence: TGCGCCAGCAGCCGGCGGGGGGCCCAGTACGAGCAGTACTTC. This gives the protein CASSRRGAQYEQYF.

This clonotype showed up many times. The CDR3 is CASSVELGPLISDEQFF. DNA of the CDR3: TGTGCCAGCAGCGTAGAGCTCGGGCCGCTCATATCCGATGAGCAGTTCTTC. The chain couples TRBV9 to TRBJ2-1, with unresolved D. The CDR3 loop spans 17 amino acids. CDR1 and CDR2 from the germline V gene are SGDLS and YYNGEE. Trimming cost V 0 bases and J 8 bases, with 21 bases left between them.